The sequence of this TCR beta chain was determined in a study of technical replicates of blood from a few donors. Assay: immunoSEQ multiplex PCR; the TCRdb copy retains only in-frame clones and omits some. The data show tens of thousands of clones, nearly 96% seen once. V was pared by 3 bases and J by 4 bases, with 3 bases of the junction left unmatched. The V gene's germline CDR1 is SGHDT and CDR2 YYEEEE. The CDR3 loop spans 14 amino acids. The source material was T cells isolated from PBMCs. This receptor was obtained from a human donor in good health. The rearrangement joins TRBV5-6 to TRBJ2-2; 7 nucleotides match TRBD1. CDR3 residues: CASSWTGPTGELFF. The CDR3 nucleotides are TGTGCCAGCAGCTGGACAGGACCCACCGGGGAGCTGTTTTTT.